This T cell receptor beta chain was sequenced in a study of vaccination and CD4 T cells after COVID-19. This clonotype qualifies as large. Antigen specificity is unknown. The assay that was used to sequence DNA from cultured CD4+ T cells was the Oncomine TCR Beta short-read assay. TCRdb re-called the PCR reads through MiXCR, storing one row per CDR3 protein. The sample has over 10,000 distinct CDR3 sequences, nearly 80% seen once; the top ten hold over 25%. CDR3 length: 12 residues. In germline, CDR1 is DFQATT, CDR2 SNEGSKA (reference sequence). V was pared by 7 bases and J by 4 bases, with 13 bases between. Treatment specified: roughly nine-day PBMC culture with coronavirus spike peptide pools or control peptides (ViraFEST assay).

The V gene is TRBV20-1, the J gene TRBJ1-2; D call uncertain. Sequencing was done on a sample of CD4+ T cells from blood, cultured in vitro. The source is a human donor who had recovered from COVID-19. DNA for the CDR3: TGCAGTGTGCAGCCGACCTTCTATGGCTACACCTTC. Its protein is CSVQPTFYGYTF.